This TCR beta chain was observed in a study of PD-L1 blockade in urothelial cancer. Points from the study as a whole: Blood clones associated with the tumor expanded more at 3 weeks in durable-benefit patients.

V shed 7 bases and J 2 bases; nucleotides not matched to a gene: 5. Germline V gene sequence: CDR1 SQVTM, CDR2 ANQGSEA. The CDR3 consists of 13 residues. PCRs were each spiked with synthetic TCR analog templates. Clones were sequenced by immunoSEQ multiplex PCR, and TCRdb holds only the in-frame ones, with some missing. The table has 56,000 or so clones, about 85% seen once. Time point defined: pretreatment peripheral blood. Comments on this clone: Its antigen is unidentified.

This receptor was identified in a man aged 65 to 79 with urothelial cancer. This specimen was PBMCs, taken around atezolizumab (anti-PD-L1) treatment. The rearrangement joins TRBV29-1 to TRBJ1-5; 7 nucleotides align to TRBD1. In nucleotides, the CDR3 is TGCAGCGCCCAGGGGGGTGGCAATCAGCCCCAGCATTTT. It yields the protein CSAQGGGNQPQHF.